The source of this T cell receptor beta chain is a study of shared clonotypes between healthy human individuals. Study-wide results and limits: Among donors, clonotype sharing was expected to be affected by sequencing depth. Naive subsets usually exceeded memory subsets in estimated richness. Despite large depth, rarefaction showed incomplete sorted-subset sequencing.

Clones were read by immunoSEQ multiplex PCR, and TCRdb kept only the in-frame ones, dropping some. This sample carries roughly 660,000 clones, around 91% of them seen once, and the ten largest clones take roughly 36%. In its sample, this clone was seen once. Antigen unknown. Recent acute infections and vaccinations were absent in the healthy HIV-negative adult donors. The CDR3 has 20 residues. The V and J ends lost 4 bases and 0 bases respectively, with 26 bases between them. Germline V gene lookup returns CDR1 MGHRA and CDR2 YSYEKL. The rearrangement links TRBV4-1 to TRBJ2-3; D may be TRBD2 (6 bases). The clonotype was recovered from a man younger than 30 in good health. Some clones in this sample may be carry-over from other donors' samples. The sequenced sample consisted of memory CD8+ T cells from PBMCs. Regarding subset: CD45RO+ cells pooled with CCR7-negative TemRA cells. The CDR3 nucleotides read TGCGCCAGCAGCCGCCGCCTGGCACTAGCAGATGAATCTAGCACAGATACGCAGTATTTT. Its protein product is CASSRRLALADESSTDTQYF.